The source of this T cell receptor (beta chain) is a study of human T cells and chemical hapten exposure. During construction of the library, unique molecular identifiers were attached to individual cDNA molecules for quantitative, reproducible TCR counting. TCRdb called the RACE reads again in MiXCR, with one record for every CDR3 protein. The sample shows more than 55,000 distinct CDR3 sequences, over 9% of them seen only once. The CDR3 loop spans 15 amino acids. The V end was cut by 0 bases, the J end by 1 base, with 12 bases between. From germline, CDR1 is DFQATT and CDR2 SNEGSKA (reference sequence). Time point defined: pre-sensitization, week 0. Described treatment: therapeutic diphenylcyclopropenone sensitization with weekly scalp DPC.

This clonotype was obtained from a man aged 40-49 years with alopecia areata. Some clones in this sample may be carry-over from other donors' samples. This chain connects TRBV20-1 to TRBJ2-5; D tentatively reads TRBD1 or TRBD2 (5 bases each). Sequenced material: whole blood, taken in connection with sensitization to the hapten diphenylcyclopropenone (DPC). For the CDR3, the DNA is TGCAGTGCTAGAGATACGGGACGGACCCAAGAGACCCAGTACTTC. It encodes CSARDTGRTQETQYF.